The 12 T cell receptor beta chains listed next were all sequenced from one sample in a study of regulatory T cells in long-lasting Graves disease. TCR beta libraries were built with iRepertoire HTBI primers and Arm-PCR of CDR3 regions. TCRdb reprocessed the multiplex PCR reads via MiXCR and lists one record per CDR3 protein. Counted here are 390,000 or so distinct CDR3 sequences, approximately 23% occurring once; the ten biggest clones make up 25% to 30%. This sample's time point: persistent/refractory GD, antithyroid drugs over 5 years with positive TRAb. RNA from PBMCs was the source of the TCR library. Here the sequenced sample was peripheral blood mononuclear cells (PBMCs), taken when the disease was refractory, from a patient treated with antithyroid drugs. The source of these receptors is a woman aged 40 to 50 with Graves disease.

In its sample, this clonotype was seen many times. In nucleotides, the CDR3 is TGTGCCTGCGACCCGGCCGGGGCCAACGTCCTGACTTTC. This sequence encodes CACDPAGANVLTF. This chain connects TRBV2 to TRBJ2-6; D is undetermined. Trimming cost V 11 bases and J 4 bases, with 12 bases left between them. The length of the CDR3 is 13 residues. Germline CDR1 and CDR2: SNHLY and FYNNEI.

Many counts were recorded for this clonotype. The chain joins TRBV20-1 to TRBJ1-5; no clear D. Trimming left V 3 bases short and J 2 bases short, with 11 bases between. The CDR3 runs 14 residues. CDR1 is DFQATT, CDR2 SNEGSKA, per germline (reference sequence). For the CDR3, the DNA is TGCAGTGCTAGGGACCACTTGGGCAATCAGCCCCAGCATTTT. Translation: CSARDHLGNQPQHF.

This clonotype appeared many times. This chain joins TRBV12-3 or TRBV12-4 and TRBJ2-7, with no clear D. The V end was cut by 1 base, the J end by 0 bases, with 10 bases between. The CDR3 totals 15 residues. The CDR3 protein is CASSLVGYSSYEQYF. DNA for the CDR3: TGTGCCAGCAGTTTAGTGGGGTACAGCTCCTACGAGCAGTACTTC.

The chain links TRBV14 to TRBJ1-1; D ambiguous. The germline V gene has CDR1 SGHDN and CDR2 FVKESK. This CDR3 comprises 18 residues. The V gene lost 1 base and the J gene lost 1 base, with 19 bases spanning the gap. Here the CDR3 reads CASSQGQSIKIRNTEAFF. For the CDR3, the DNA is TGTGCCAGCAGCCAAGGCCAAAGCATTAAGATCCGGAACACTGAAGCTTTCTTT.

This clonotype was found a few times. The J gene is TRBJ2-2, the V gene TRBV9; possible D gene TRBD1, 6 bases. V shed 4 bases and J shed 4 bases, with 14 bases lying between them. The CDR3 is 15 residues long. Germline CDR1 is SGDLS and CDR2 is YYNGEE. Here the CDR3 DNA reads TGTGCCAGCAGCCCCCAGACAGGCCCCACCGGGGAGCTGTTTTTT. This encodes CASSPQTGPTGELFF.

V and J are TRBV6-1 and TRBJ2-2, with D possibly TRBD1 on 6 matching bases. V shed 6 bases and J shed 5 bases, with 19 bases lying between them. The CDR3 consists of 16 residues. The germline V gene encodes CDR1 MNHNS and CDR2 SASEGT. CDR3 in amino acids: CASRRRTVMRTGELFF. In DNA, the CDR3 is TGTGCCAGCAGACGAAGGACAGTCATGAGGACCGGGGAGCTGTTTTTT.

The chain carries TRBV15 and TRBJ2-4, with 7 nucleotides matching TRBD2. V gave up 1 base and J gave up 0 bases; unmatched junction bases: 15. CDR3 size: 20 residues. Germline V CDR1 and CDR2: LNHNV, YYDKDF (reference sequence). CDR3 loop: CATSRGEGWRFWSAKNIQYF. The CDR3 region has the DNA TGTGCCACCAGCAGAGGGGAGGGTTGGAGGTTCTGGTCAGCCAAAAACATTCAGTACTTC.

This clonotype has a single count. This CDR3 is CAWTRTSVGPIQYF. As DNA, the CDR3 is TGTGCCTGGACCCGAACTAGCGTGGGGCCCATTCAGTACTTC. The chain uses TRBV30 and TRBJ2-4; 7 bases align to TRBD2. CDR1 and CDR2 from the germline V gene are GTSNPN and SVGIG (reference sequence). The CDR3 contains 14 residues. The ends lost 4 bases at V and 9 bases at J; junction bases unmatched: 12.

The V call is TRBV11-2, the J call TRBJ2-1; possible D gene TRBD2, 7 bases. V was cut by 2 bases and J by 3 bases, with 17 bases left in between. The CDR3 has 17 residues. Germline loops: CDR1 SGHAT, CDR2 FQNNGV. In DNA form, the CDR3 reads TGTGCCAGCAGCTTACGGTTCGGGGGGCCCTACTACAATGAGCAGTTCTTC. Translated: CASSLRFGGPYYNEQFF.

The sample holds a few counts of this clonotype. The chain uses TRBV3-1 and TRBJ1-1, with TRBD1 as a possible D gene (5 bases). Germline values: CDR1 LGHDT, CDR2 YNNKEL (reference sequence). The CDR3 length is 14 residues. V was trimmed by 0 bases and J by 3 bases, leaving 8 bases between them. DNA of the CDR3: TGTGCCAGCAGCCAAGAAGGGGAGTACACTGAAGCTTTCTTT. Its translation: CASSQEGEYTEAFF.

This sequence joins TRBV11-2 and TRBJ2-1; 13 nucleotides match TRBD2. Per the germline V gene, CDR1 is SGHAT and CDR2 is FQNNGV. V shed 3 bases, J shed 7 bases, and the junction held 0 bases outside the gene matches. The CDR3 totals 14 residues. CDR3 region: CASSLGLAGNEQFF. The CDR3 coding sequence is TGTGCCAGCAGCTTGGGACTAGCGGGAAATGAGCAGTTCTTC.

This clonotype was detected only once. The chain employs TRBV20-1 and TRBJ1-1, with D maybe TRBD1 (5 bases). Germline loops: CDR1 DFQATT, CDR2 SNEGSKA (reference sequence). The CDR3 runs to 13 residues. V dropped 0 bases and J dropped 7 bases, with 12 bases sitting between them. CDR3 bases: TGCAGTGCTAGAGAGGGGGGATGGGGTGAAGCTTTCTTT. This gives the protein CSAREGGWGEAFF.